One and the same sample provided the 12 T cell receptor beta chains below, sequenced in a study of cytomegalovirus exposure and HLA in healthy donors. PCR used 60 Vbeta primers and 13 Jbeta primers. Libraries were prepared by immunoSEQ multiplex PCR; TCRdb keeps only in-frame clonotypes and omits some of them. Among some 160,000 clones listed, around 73% were seen once. Material: PBMCs. These receptors were taken from a woman between 18 and 29 years old in good health and CMV-seropositive.

This clone appeared a single time. V gene TRBV9 combines with J gene TRBJ1-2; no definite D call. Germline lookup yields CDR1 SGDLS and CDR2 YYNGEE. This CDR3 region has 12 residues. With 3 bases removed from V and 8 bases from J, the gap between germline ends came to 11 bases. Here the CDR3 reads CASSGDLRGYTF. The DNA for the CDR3 is TGTGCCAGCAGCGGAGACCTGAGGGGCTACACCTTC.

The rearrangement uses TRBV7-8 and TRBJ2-1; D may be TRBD2 (7 bases). The CDR3 is 16 amino acids. Trimming took off 5 bases at V and 4 bases at J, with 18 bases between the two ends. CDR1 and CDR2 from the germline V gene are SGHVS and FQNEAQ. The CDR3 DNA reads as TGTGCCAGCAGCCTCCTGGGGGGGGCGGGATACAATGAGCAGTTCTTC. Translating it yields CASSLLGGAGYNEQFF.

V gene TRBV7-9 combines with J gene TRBJ2-2; 10 bases are a match to TRBD2. V lost 3 bases to trimming and J lost 5 bases; unmatched junction nucleotides: 6. The CDR3 has 16 residues. The V gene's germline CDR1 is SEHNR and CDR2 FQNEAQ (reference sequence). CDR3 loop: CASSFGLAGVTGELFF. The CDR3 nucleotides read TGTGCCAGCAGCTTTGGGCTAGCGGGGGTGACCGGGGAGCTGTTTTTT.

The gene calls are TRBV30 and TRBJ2-7; 9 bases are shared with TRBD1. This CDR3 has 14 residues. Trimming at V came to 5 bases and at J to 7 bases, leaving 12 bases not matched to a gene. CDR1 and CDR2 from the germline V gene are GTSNPN and SVGIG (reference sequence). CDR3 coding DNA: TGTGCCTGGGCCCGAGGGACAGGGAATAGGGAGCAGTACTTC. This translates into CAWARGTGNREQYF. Full variable domain (missing parts from reference TRBV30 and TRBJ2-7): SQTIHQWPATLVQPVGSPLSLECTVEGTSNPNLYWYRQAAGRGLQLLFYSVGIGQISSEVPQNLSASRPQDRQFILSSKKLLLSDSGFYLCAWARGTGNREQYFGPGTRLTVT.

V gene TRBV15 combines with J gene TRBJ1-6; no firm D call. The germline V gene encodes CDR1 LNHNV and CDR2 YYDKDF (reference sequence). The V end lost 2 bases, the J end lost 8 bases, and 10 bases lay between the germline ends. CDR3 length: 14 amino acids. CDR3 in amino acids: CATSRRRRDSPLHF. As DNA, the CDR3 is TGTGCCACCAGCAGAAGACGGAGGGATTCACCCCTCCACTTT.

This chain uses TRBV6-1 with TRBJ2-5, with 12 bases lining up with TRBD1. This CDR3 contains 15 residues. CDR1 MNHNS and CDR2 SASEGT come from the germline V gene. V dropped 5 bases and J dropped 6; count of bases not matched to a gene: 7. This CDR3 reads CASSRDRGPLQTQYF. The CDR3, as DNA: TGTGCCAGCAGTAGGGACAGGGGGCCTCTGCAGACCCAGTACTTC.

The chain has TRBV4-1 and TRBJ1-4; D remains unclear. V was cut by 4 bases and J by 0 bases, with 9 bases left in between. Germline assignment: CDR1 MGHRA and CDR2 YSYEKL. The CDR3 totals 15 residues. The CDR3, as DNA: TGCGCCAGCAGCCGCTCCTCGGCAACTAATGAAAAACTGTTTTTT. It is translated as CASSRSSATNEKLFF.

This rearrangement joins TRBV4-3 to TRBJ2-3; D perhaps matches TRBD1 (6 bases). The V end was cut by 1 base, the J end by 1 base, with 15 bases between. CDR3 size: 17 residues. The germline V gene has CDR1 LGHNA and CDR2 YSLEER. The CDR3 coding sequence is TGCGCCAGCAGCCAAGCCCACAGGGAATTAGGCACAGATACGCAGTATTTT. It codes for CASSQAHRELGTDTQYF.

This clone occurred many times. This chain joins TRBV2 and TRBJ1-1; D ambiguous. The CDR3 sequence is 13 residues long. V was clipped by 4 bases and J by 1 base, with 7 bases between them. Germline V gives CDR1 SNHLY, CDR2 FYNNEI. The CDR3 protein is CASSAGENTEAFF. In nucleotides, the CDR3 is TGTGCCAGCAGTGCCGGGGAGAACACTGAAGCTTTCTTT.

V usage is TRBV4-2 and J usage is TRBJ2-7; 8 bases map to TRBD1. V lost 8 bases to trimming and J lost 2 bases; unmatched junction nucleotides: 8. The V gene's germline CDR1 is LGHNA and CDR2 YNFKEQ. The CDR3 has 14 residues. This chain's CDR3 is CASGTGTGPYEQYF. For the CDR3, the DNA is TGTGCCAGCGGCACCGGGACAGGACCCTACGAGCAGTACTTC.

DNA for the CDR3: TGTGCCAGCAGTTTCTCCAGGGGGCGAGGTGAAAAACTGTTTTTT. Protein product: CASSFSRGRGEKLFF. V is TRBV27 and J is TRBJ1-4; 8 nucleotides align to TRBD1. CDR1 is MNHEY and CDR2 is SMNVEV in the germline V gene (reference sequence). This CDR3 contains 15 residues. V lost 3 bases and J lost 7; bases outside the gene matches: 7.

This chain connects TRBV7-2 to TRBJ2-5; D might be TRBD1 (5 bases). V lost 5 bases and J 2 bases, leaving 6 bases between the germline ends. Germline CDR1 SGHTA, CDR2 FQGNSA. The CDR3 length is 12 residues. Written as DNA, the CDR3 is TGTGCCAGCAGCCGACAGCAAGAGACCCAGTACTTC. This encodes CASSRQQETQYF.